This T cell receptor (beta chain) was observed in a study of cytomegalovirus exposure and HLA in healthy donors. Study at large: A data release that came early held approximately 85 million unique TCRs from HLA-typed donors. Findings and caveats of the study: In a later analysis, parvovirus B19, influenza, CMV and Epstein-Barr virus appeared linked to several top co-occurrence clusters. Fewer N-insertions (relative to the roughly 670-donor mean) were reportedly seen in an Asian-associated ancestry cluster in a later analysis.

PCR primers comprised 60 Vbeta and 13 Jbeta primers. In the original analysis: A follow-up analysis tallied 86 million or so unique TCR beta chains, about 11 million shared. TCRdb keeps only in-frame clones here, not all; method: immunoSEQ multiplex PCR. V, J and clone size were drawn from that table, and D and trimming were deduced from the DNA. This sample yields 110,000 or so clones, of which approximately 75% are seen a single time; 4% to 5% belongs to the top ten. As concerns this clone: Its specificity is not known.

The CDR3 has 17 residues. Germline V lookup: CDR1 MGHDK, CDR2 SYGVNS. Trimming at V came to 3 bases and at J to 4 bases, leaving 12 bases not matched to a gene. The receptor was derived from a man aged 50-60 years in good health and CMV-seropositive. The chain uses TRBV25-1 and TRBJ2-3; TRBD2 matches at 8 bases. Sequenced: PBMCs. CDR3 residues: CASSEFGRAWSADTQYF. In nucleotides, the CDR3 is TGTGCCAGCAGTGAGTTCGGGAGGGCCTGGTCGGCAGATACGCAGTATTTT.